Only one count was recorded for the clone carrying this TCR beta chain. Its antigen is undetermined. Libraries were prepared by immunoSEQ multiplex PCR; TCRdb keeps only in-frame clonotypes and omits some of them. The sample lists under 700,000 clones; about 95% were seen once. The data stem from a study of shared clonotypes between healthy human individuals. Study-wide context: Three plates each covered CD4 naive and memory; CD8 naive two, CD8 memory one. Notes on the study in general: Only blood underwent sampling, and tissue repertoires likely differ.

Looked up from germline, CDR1 is MDHEN and CDR2 is SYDVKM. The CDR3 has 15 residues. The ends were cut back, 3 bases at V and 2 bases at J, with 14 bases in the middle. CD45RO-negative CD8 cells positively selected for CCR7 made up the naive population, which excluded terminally differentiated effector memory CD45RA+ cells. This clonotype originated in a woman aged 25 to 45 in good health. V and J are TRBV28 and TRBJ2-7, with no clear D. Sequencing was carried out using naive CD8+ T cells sorted from blood. CDR3 sequence: CASSFIADSTYEQYF. CDR3 nucleotide sequence: TGTGCCAGCAGTTTTATCGCTGACTCTACCTACGAGCAGTACTTC.